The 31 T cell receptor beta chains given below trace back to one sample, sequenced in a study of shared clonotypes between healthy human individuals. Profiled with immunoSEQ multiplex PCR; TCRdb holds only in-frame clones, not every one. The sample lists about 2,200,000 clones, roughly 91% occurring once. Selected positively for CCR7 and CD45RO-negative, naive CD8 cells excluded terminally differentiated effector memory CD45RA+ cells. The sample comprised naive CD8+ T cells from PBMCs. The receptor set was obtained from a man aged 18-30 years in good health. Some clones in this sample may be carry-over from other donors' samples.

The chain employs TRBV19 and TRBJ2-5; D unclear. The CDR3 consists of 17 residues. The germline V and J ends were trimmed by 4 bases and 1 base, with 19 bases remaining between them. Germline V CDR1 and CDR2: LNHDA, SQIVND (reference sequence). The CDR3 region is CASSNPSEGIGQETQYF. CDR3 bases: TGTGCCAGTAGTAACCCCAGTGAAGGTATCGGCCAAGAGACCCAGTACTTC.

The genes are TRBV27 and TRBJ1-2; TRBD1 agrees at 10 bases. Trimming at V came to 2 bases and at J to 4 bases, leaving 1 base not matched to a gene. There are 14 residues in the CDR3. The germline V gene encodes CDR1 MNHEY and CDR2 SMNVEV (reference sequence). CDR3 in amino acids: CASSLRTGGYGYTF. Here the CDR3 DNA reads TGTGCCAGCAGTTTAAGGACAGGGGGCTATGGCTACACCTTC.

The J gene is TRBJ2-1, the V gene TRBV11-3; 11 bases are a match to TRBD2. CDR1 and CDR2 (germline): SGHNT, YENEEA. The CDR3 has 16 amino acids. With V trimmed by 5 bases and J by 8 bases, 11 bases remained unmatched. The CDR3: CASSPTETSGTDEQFF. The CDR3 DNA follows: TGTGCCAGCAGCCCCACGGAGACTAGCGGGACTGATGAGCAGTTCTTC.

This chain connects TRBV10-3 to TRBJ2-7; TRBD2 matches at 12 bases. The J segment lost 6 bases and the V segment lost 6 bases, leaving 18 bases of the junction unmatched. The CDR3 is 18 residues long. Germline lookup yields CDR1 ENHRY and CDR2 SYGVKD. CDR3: CAISNLAGGPGGCCEQYF. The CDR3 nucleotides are TGTGCCATCAGCAATCTAGCGGGAGGGCCTGGAGGGTGCTGCGAGCAGTACTTC.

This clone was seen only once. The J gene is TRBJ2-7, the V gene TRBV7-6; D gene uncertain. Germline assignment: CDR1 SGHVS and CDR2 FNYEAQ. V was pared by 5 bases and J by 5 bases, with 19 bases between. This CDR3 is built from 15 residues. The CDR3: CASSPRSVGFDEQYF. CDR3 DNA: TGTGCCAGCAGCCCGAGGTCGGTGGGATTCGACGAGCAGTACTTC.

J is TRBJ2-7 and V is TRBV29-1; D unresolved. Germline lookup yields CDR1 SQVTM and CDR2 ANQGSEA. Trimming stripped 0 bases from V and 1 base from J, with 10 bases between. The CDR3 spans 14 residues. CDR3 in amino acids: CSVEDGASSYEQYF. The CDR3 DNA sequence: TGCAGCGTTGAAGATGGAGCGTCGTCCTACGAGCAGTACTTC.

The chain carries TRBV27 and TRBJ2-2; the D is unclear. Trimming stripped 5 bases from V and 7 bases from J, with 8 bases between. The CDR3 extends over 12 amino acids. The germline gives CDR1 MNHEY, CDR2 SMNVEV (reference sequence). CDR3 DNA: TGTGCCAGCAGTATCGTACTCGGGGAGCTGTTTTTT. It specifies CASSIVLGELFF.

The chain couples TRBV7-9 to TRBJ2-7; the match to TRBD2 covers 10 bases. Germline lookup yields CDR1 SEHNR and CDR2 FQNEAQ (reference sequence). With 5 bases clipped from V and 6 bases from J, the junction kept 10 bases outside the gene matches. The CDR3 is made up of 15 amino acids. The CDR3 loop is CASSARGTSAAEQYF. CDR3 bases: TGTGCCAGCAGCGCGAGAGGGACTAGCGCGGCCGAGCAGTACTTC.

The CDR3 protein is CASSQDSRTEAFF. The DNA for the CDR3 is TGCGCCAGCAGCCAAGACTCGCGGACTGAAGCTTTCTTT. The chain combines TRBV4-1 with TRBJ1-1; D is unclear. Germline lookup yields CDR1 MGHRA and CDR2 YSYEKL. V was pared by 0 bases and J by 5 bases, with 7 bases between. The CDR3 loop spans 13 amino acids.

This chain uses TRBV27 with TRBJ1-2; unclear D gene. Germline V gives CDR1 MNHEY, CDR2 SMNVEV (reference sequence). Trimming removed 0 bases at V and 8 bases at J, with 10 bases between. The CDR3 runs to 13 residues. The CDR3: CASSLSVLAGYTF. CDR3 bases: TGTGCCAGCAGTTTATCAGTTCTGGCGGGCTACACCTTC.

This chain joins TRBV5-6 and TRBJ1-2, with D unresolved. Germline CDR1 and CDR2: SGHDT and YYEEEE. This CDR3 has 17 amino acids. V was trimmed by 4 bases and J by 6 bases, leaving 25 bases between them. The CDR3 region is CASSPVAGAPPWDGYTF. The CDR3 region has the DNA TGTGCCAGCAGCCCGGTAGCAGGCGCGCCACCGTGGGATGGCTACACCTTC.

CDR3 DNA sequence: TGCAGCGGATACAGGGACTACGAGCAGTACTTC. This codes for CSGYRDYEQYF. The chain employs TRBV29-1 and TRBJ2-7; a possible D gene is TRBD1 (6 bases). Looked up from germline, CDR1 is SQVTM and CDR2 is ANQGSEA. Trimming removed 7 bases at V and 3 bases at J, with 10 bases between. This CDR3 region has 11 residues.

CDR3 nucleotides: TGTGCCATCAGTGAGCCGGCAAGAAATACGCAGTATTTT. It encodes CAISEPARNTQYF. V is TRBV10-3 and J is TRBJ2-3, with D uncertain. V gave up 2 bases and J gave up 7 bases, with 10 bases separating them. The germline gives CDR1 ENHRY, CDR2 SYGVKD. The CDR3 is 13 residues long.

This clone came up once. The CDR3 loop is CASSITLAGPEQFF. Written as DNA, the CDR3 is TGTGCCAGTAGTATTACGCTAGCGGGGCCCGAGCAGTTCTTC. The chain has TRBV19 and TRBJ2-1; TRBD2 aligns across 9 bases. Trimming cost V 3 bases and J 10 bases; bases outside gene matches: 7. The V gene's germline CDR1 is LNHDA and CDR2 SQIVND (reference sequence). The CDR3 covers 14 residues.

CDR3 DNA sequence: TGTGCCAGCAGTCCTGCAAGGCTAAATCAGCCCCAGCATTTT. Translating gives CASSPARLNQPQHF. The rearrangement joins TRBV27 to TRBJ1-5; D is unresolved. Germline V gives CDR1 MNHEY, CDR2 SMNVEV (reference sequence). V lost 5 bases and J 4 bases, leaving 12 bases between the germline ends. The CDR3 length is 14 residues.

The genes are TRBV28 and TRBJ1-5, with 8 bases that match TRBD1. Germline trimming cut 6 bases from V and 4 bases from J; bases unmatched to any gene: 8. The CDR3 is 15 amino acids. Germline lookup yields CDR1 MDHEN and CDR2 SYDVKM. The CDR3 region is CASSLDRGGNQPQHF. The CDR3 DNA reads TGTGCCAGCAGCCTTGACAGGGGTGGTAATCAGCCCCAGCATTTT.

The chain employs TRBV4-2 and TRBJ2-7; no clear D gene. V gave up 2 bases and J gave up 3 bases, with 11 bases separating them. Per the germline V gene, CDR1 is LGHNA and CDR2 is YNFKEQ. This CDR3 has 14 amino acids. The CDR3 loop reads CASSQQSLDYEQYF. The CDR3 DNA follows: TGTGCCAGCAGCCAACAATCCCTTGACTACGAGCAGTACTTC.

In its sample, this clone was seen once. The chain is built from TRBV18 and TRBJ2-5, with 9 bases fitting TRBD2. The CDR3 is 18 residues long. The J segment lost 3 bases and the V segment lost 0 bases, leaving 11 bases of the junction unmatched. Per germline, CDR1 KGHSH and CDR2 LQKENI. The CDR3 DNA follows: TGTGCCAGCTCACCACCCTTTCTCGCGGGAGGGTGGAAAGAGACCCAGTACTTC. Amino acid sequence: CASSPPFLAGGWKETQYF.

CDR3 DNA sequence: TGCGCCAGCAGTACCATGGGACTAGCGGCTGGGGAGCAGTTCTTC. The encoded protein is CASSTMGLAAGEQFF. The chain employs TRBV10-1 and TRBJ2-1; TRBD2 aligns across 11 bases. Unmatched junction bases numbered 10, after V lost 5 bases and J lost 10 bases. CDR1 and CDR2 from the germline V gene are WNHNN and SYGVQD (reference sequence). The CDR3 runs 15 residues.

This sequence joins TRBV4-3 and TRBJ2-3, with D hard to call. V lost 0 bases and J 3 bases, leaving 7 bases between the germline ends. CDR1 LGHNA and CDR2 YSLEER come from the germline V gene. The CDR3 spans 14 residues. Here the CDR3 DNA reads TGCGCCAGCAGCCAAGATACTGTTACAGATACGCAGTATTTT. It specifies CASSQDTVTDTQYF.

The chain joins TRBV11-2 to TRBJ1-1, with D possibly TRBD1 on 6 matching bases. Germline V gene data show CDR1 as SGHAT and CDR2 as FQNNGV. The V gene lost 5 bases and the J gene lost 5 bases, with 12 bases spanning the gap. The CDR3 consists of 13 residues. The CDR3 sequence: CASSPRGRTEAFF. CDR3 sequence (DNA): TGTGCCAGCAGCCCCAGGGGTAGAACTGAAGCTTTCTTT.

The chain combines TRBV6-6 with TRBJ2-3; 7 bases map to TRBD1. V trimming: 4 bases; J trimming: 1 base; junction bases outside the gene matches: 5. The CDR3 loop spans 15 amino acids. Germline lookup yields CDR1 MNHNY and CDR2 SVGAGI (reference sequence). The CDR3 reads CASSSGQLGTDTQYF. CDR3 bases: TGTGCCAGCAGTTCGGGACAGCTGGGCACAGATACGCAGTATTTT.

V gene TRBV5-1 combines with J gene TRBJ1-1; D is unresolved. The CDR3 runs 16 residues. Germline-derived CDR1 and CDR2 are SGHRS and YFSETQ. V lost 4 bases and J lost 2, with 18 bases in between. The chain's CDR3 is CASSPFIREGNTEAFF. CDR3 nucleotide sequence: TGCGCCAGCAGCCCCTTTATTCGAGAGGGTAACACTGAAGCTTTCTTT.

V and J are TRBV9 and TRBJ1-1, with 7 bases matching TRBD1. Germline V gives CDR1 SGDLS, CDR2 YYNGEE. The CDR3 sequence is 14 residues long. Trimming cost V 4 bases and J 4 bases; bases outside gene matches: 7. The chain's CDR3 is CASSPWDSSTEAFF. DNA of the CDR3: TGTGCCAGCAGCCCGTGGGACAGTTCCACTGAAGCTTTCTTT.

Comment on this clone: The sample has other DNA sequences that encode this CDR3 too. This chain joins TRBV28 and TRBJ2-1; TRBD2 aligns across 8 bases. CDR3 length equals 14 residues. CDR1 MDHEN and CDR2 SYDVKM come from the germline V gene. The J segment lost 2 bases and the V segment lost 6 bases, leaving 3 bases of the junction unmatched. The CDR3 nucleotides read TGTGCCAGCAGACCGACTAGCGCCTACAATGAGCAGTTCTTC. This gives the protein CASRPTSAYNEQFF.

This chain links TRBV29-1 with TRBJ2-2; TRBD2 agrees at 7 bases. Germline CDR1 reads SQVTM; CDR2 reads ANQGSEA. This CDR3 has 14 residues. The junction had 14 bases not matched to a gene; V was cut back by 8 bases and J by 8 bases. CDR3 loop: CSLEPRGGWGELFF. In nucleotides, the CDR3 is TGCAGCCTCGAACCTAGGGGAGGGTGGGGGGAGCTGTTTTTT.

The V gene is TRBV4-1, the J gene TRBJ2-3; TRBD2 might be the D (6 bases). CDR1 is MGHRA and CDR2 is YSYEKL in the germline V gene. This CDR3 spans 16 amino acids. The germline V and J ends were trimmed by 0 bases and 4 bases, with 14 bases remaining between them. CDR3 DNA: TGCGCCAGCAGCCAAGAGCGGGATAGGCTAGCAGATACGCAGTATTTT. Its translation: CASSQERDRLADTQYF.

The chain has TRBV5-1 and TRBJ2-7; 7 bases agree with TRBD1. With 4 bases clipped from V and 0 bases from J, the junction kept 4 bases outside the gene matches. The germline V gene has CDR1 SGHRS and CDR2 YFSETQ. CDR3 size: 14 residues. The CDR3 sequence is CASSTGQNSYEQYF. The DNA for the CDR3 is TGCGCCAGCAGCACGGGACAGAACTCCTACGAGCAGTACTTC.

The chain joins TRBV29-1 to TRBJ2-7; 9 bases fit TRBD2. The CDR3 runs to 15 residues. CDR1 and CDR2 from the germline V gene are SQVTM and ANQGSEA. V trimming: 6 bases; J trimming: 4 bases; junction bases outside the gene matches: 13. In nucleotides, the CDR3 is TGCAGCGTCCAGCTAGGCGGGAGGGCCGATTACGAGCAGTACTTC. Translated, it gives CSVQLGGRADYEQYF.

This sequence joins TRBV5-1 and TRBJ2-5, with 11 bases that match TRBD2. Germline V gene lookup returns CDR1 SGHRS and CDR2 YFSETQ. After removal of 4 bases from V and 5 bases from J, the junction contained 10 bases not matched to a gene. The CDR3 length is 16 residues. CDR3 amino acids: CASSLALAGALETQYF. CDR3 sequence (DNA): TGCGCCAGCAGCCTGGCACTAGCGGGAGCTTTGGAGACCCAGTACTTC. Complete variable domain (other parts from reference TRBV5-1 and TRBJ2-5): KAGVTQTPRYLIKTRGQQVTLSCSPISGHRSVSWYQQTPGQGLQFLFEYFSETQRNKGNFPGRFSGRQFSNSRSEMNVSTLELGDSALYLCASSLALAGALETQYFGPGTRLLVL.

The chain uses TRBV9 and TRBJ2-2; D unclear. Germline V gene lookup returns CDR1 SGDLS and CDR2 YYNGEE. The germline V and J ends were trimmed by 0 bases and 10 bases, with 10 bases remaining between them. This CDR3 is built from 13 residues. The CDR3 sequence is CASSVGPPVELFF. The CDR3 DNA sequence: TGTGCCAGCAGCGTAGGTCCCCCGGTGGAGCTGTTTTTT.